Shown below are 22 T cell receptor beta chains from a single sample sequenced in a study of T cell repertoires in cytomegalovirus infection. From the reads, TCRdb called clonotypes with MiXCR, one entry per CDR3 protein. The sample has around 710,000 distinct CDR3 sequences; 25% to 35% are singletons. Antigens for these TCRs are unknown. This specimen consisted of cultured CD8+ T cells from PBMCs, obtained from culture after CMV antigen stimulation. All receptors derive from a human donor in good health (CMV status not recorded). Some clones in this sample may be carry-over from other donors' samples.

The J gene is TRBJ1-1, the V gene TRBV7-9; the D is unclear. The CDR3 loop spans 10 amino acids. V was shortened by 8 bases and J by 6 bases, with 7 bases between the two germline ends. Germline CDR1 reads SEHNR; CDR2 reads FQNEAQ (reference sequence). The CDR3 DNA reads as TGTGCCAGCTCCTACCCTGAAGCTTTCTTT. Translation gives CASSYPEAFF.

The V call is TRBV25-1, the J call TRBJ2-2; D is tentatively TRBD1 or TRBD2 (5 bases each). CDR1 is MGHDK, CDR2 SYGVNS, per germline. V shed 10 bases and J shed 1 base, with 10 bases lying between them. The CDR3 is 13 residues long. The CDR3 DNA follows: TGTGCCACCCGGGACCTGAACACCGGGGAGCTGTTTTTT. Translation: CATRDLNTGELFF. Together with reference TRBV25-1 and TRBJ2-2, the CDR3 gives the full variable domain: EADIYQTPRYLVIGTGKKITLECSQTMGHDKMYWYQQDPGMELHLIHYSYGVNSTEKGDLSSESTVSRIRTEHFPLTLESARPSHTSQYLCATRDLNTGELFFGEGSRLTVL.

The CDR3 region has the DNA TGTGCCAGCAGCGACTACCGGGACTCGGGAGGTTATGAGCAGTTCTTC. This encodes CASSDYRDSGGYEQFF. The chain carries TRBV9 and TRBJ2-1; 7 bases match TRBD2. The CDR3 has 16 amino acids. Germline V gene lookup returns CDR1 SGDLS and CDR2 YYNGEE. Germline trimming cut 3 bases from V and 8 bases from J; bases unmatched to any gene: 14.

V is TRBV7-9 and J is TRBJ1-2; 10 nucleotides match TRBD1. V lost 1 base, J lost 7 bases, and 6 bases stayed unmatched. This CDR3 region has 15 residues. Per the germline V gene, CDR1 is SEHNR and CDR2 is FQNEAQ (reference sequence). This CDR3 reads CASSLEWTGGRGYTF. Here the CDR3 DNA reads TGTGCCAGCAGCTTAGAGTGGACAGGGGGACGTGGCTACACCTTC.

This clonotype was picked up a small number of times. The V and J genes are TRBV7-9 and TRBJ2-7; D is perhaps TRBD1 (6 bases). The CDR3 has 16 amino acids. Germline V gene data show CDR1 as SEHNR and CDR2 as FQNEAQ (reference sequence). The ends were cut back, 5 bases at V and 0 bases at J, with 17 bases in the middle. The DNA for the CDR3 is TGTGCCAGCAGCCCACTTGTAGGGGGAACCTCCTACGAGCAGTACTTC. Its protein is CASSPLVGGTSYEQYF.

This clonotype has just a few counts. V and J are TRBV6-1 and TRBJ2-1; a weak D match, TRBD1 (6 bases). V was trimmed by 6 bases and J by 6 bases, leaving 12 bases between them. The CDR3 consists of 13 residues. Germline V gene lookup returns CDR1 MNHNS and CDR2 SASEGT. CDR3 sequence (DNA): TGTGCCAGCAGCCAGGGGCCACGCAATGAGCAGTTCTTC. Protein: CASSQGPRNEQFF.

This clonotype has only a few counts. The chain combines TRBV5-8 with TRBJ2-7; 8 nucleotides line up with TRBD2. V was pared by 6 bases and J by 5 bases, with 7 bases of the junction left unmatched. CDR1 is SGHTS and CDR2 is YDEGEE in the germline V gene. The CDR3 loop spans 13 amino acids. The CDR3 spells CASTGTSHHEQYF. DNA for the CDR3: TGTGCCAGCACCGGGACTAGTCACCACGAGCAGTACTTC.

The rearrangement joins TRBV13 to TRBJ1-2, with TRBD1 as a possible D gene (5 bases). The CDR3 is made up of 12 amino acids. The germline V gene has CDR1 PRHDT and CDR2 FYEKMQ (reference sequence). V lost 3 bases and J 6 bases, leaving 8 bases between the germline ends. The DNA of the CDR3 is TGTGCCAGCAGCTTTGGGACGCATGGCTACACCTTC. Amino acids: CASSFGTHGYTF.

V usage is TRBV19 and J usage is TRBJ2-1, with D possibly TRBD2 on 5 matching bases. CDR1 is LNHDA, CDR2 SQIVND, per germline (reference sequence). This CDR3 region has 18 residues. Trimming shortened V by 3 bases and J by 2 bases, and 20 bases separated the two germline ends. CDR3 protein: CASSITVFRPGTYNEQFF. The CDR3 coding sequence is TGTGCCAGTAGTATCACCGTTTTCCGTCCGGGGACCTACAATGAGCAGTTCTTC.

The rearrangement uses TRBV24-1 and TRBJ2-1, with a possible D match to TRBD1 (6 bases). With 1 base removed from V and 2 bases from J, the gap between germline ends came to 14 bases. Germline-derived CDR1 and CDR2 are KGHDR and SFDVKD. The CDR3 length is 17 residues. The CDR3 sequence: CATSDFTGTPPYNEQFF. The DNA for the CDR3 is TGTGCCACCAGTGATTTTACCGGGACACCTCCCTACAATGAGCAGTTCTTC.

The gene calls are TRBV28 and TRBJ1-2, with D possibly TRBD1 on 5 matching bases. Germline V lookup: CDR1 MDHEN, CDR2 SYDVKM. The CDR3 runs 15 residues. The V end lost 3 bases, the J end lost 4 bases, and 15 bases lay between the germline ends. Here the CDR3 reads CASSLGHHPFYGYTF. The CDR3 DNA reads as TGTGCCAGCAGTTTGGGGCATCACCCCTTCTATGGCTACACCTTC.

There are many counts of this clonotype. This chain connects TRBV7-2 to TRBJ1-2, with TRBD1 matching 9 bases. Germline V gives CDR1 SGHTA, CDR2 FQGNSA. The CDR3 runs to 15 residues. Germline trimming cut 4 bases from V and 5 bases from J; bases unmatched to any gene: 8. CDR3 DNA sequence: TGTGCCAGCAGCTCCCGGGACAGGGAACTGTATGGCTACACCTTC. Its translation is CASSSRDRELYGYTF.

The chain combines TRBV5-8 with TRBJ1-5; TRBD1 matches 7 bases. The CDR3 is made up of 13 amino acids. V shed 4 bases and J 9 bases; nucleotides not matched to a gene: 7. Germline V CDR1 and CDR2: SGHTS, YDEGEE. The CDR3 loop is CASSGQVLGPQHF. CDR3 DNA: TGTGCCAGCAGCGGACAGGTTCTAGGGCCCCAGCATTTT.

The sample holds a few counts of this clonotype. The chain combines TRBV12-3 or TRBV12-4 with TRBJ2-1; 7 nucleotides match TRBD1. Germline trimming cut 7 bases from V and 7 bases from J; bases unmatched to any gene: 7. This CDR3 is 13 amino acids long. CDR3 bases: TGTGCCAGCAAGCAAGGGGGCTGGAATGAGCAGTTCTTC. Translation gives CASKQGGWNEQFF.

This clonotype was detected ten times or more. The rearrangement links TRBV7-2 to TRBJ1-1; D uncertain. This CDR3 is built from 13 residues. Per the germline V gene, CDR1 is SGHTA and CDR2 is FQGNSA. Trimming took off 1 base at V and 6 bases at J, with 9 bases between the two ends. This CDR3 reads CASSLGRIAEAFF. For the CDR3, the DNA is TGTGCCAGCAGCTTAGGGCGAATAGCTGAAGCTTTCTTT. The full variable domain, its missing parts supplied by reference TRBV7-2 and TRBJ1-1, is GAGVSQSPSNKVTEKGKDVELRCDPISGHTALYWYRQSLGQGLEFLIYFQGNSAPDKSGLPSDRFSAERTGGSVSTLTIQRTQQEDSAVYLCASSLGRIAEAFFGQGTRLTVV.

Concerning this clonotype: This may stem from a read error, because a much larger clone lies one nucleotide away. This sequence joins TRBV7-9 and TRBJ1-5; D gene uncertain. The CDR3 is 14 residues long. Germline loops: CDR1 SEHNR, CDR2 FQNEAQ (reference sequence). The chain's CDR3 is CASSLAVSDQPQHF. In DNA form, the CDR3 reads TGTGCCAGCAGCTTAGCCGTTAGCGATCAGCCCCAGCATTTT.

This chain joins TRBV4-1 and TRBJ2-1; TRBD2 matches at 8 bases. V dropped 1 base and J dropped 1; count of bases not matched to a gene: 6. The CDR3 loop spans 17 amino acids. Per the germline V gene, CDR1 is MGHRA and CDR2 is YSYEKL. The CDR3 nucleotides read TGCGCCAGCAGCCAAGTGGGGCCGGGGGGGTCCTACAATGAGCAGTTCTTC. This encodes CASSQVGPGGSYNEQFF.

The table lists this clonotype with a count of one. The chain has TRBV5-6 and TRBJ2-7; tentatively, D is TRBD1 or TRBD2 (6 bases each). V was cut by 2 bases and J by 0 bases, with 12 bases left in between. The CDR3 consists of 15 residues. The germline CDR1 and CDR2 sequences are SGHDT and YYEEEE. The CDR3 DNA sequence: TGTGCCAGCAGCTTAGGGGGGACCTACTCCTACGAGCAGTACTTC. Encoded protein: CASSLGGTYSYEQYF.

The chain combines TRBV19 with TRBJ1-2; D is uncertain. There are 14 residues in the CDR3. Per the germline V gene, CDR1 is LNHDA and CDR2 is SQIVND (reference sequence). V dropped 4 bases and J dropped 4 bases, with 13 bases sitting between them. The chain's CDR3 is CASSTLEASYGYTF. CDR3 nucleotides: TGTGCCAGTAGTACCTTAGAGGCTTCCTATGGCTACACCTTC.

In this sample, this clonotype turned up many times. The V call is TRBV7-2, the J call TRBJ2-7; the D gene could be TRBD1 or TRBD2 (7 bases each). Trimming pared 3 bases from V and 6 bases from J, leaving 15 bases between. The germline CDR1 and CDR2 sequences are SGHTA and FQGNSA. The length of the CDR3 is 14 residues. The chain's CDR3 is CASSLGGGGGEQYV. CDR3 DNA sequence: TGTGCCAGCAGCTTGGGGGGAGGGGGCGGCGAGCAGTACGTC.

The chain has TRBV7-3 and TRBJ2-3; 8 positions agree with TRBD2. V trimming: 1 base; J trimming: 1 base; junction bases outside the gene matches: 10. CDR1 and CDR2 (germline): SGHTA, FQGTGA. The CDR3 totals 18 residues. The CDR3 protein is CASSLNSGGVLGTDTQYF. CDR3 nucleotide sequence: TGTGCCAGCAGCTTAAACAGCGGGGGTGTCCTAGGCACAGATACGCAGTATTTT.

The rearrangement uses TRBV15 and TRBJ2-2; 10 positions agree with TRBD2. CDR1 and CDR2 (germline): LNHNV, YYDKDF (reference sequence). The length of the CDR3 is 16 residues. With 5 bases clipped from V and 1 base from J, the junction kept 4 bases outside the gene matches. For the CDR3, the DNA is TGTGCCACCAGCTCTACTAGCGGGAAGAACACCGGGGAGCTGTTTTTT. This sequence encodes CATSSTSGKNTGELFF.